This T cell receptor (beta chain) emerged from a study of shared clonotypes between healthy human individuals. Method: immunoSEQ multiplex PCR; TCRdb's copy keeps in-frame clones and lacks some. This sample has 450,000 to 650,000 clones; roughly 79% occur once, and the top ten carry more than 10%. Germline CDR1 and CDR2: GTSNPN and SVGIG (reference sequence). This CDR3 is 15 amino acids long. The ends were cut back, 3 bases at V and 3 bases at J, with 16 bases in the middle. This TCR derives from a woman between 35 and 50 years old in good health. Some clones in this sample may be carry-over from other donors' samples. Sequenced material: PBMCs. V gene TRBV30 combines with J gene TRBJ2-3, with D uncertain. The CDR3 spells CAWRPALGMTDTQYF. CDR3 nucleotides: TGTGCCTGGAGGCCCGCACTGGGGATGACAGATACGCAGTATTTT.